Each of the 14 T cell receptor beta chains below was sequenced from the same sample in a study of STAT5B mutations in CD4+ large granular lymphocyte leukemia. The protocol was immunoSEQ multiplex PCR, while the TCRdb copy is restricted to in-frame clones and leaves out a portion. This sample has tens of thousands of clones, with roughly 82% found just once. The sequenced material came from CD4+ T cells from blood buffy coats. The receptors shown here come from a human donor in good health.

The chain links TRBV5-4 to TRBJ2-3; no definite D call. Deletions cut 4 bases from V and 2 bases from J, with 14 bases between. The CDR3 is made up of 15 amino acids. Germline CDR1 reads SGHNT; CDR2 reads YYREEE (reference sequence). The CDR3 nucleotides read TGTGCCAGCAGCGCCGCCCTCCCCCCCACAGATACGCAGTATTTT. Encoded protein: CASSAALPPTDTQYF.

The chain joins TRBV5-1 to TRBJ1-5; D not resolved. V was cut by 0 bases and J by 0 bases, with 7 bases left in between. Germline V gives CDR1 SGHRS, CDR2 YFSETQ. This CDR3 is built from 15 residues. CDR3 in DNA: TGCGCCAGCAGCTTGGCGGGGTCTAGCAATCAGCCCCAGCATTTT. This sequence encodes CASSLAGSSNQPQHF.

V and J are TRBV11-3 and TRBJ2-1, with 10 bases that match TRBD2. CDR1 is SGHNT and CDR2 is YENEEA in the germline V gene. The CDR3 consists of 16 residues. The trim removed 5 bases at V and 7 bases at J, leaving 11 bases unmatched. CDR3 DNA: TGTGCCAGCAGCCCTACCAGCGGGGGGGCTGGAAATGAGCAGTTCTTC. This gives the protein CASSPTSGGAGNEQFF.

The gene calls are TRBV7-2 and TRBJ1-5; 7 bases agree with TRBD1. Germline V gene lookup returns CDR1 SGHTA and CDR2 FQGNSA. V trimming: 5 bases; J trimming: 6 bases; junction bases outside the gene matches: 7. This CDR3 region has 14 residues. The CDR3 reads CASSPRQGGQPQHF. The CDR3 bases are TGTGCCAGCAGCCCCCGACAGGGAGGTCAGCCCCAGCATTTT.

The chain carries TRBV4-3 and TRBJ2-3, with TRBD2 matching 7 bases. The V gene's germline CDR1 is LGHNA and CDR2 YSLEER. CDR3 length: 14 residues. V shed 1 base and J 5 bases; nucleotides not matched to a gene: 3. CDR3 nucleotides: TGCGCCAGCAGCCAAGTCACTAGCGAAGATACGCAGTATTTT. Its protein is CASSQVTSEDTQYF.

This clone showed up just a few times. The rearrangement links TRBV21-1 to TRBJ2-4. TRBV21-1 is a recognized pseudogene. The CDR3 sequence is 18 residues long. As DNA, the CDR3 is TGTGCCAGCAGCAAGGCGTCACGTAGAGGGACGGGGAAAAACATTCAGTACTTC. Translation gives CASSKASRRGTGKNIQYF.

The gene calls are TRBV7-2 and TRBJ2-7; D gene uncertain. Trimming removed 5 bases at V and 2 bases at J, with 10 bases between. The CDR3 has 13 amino acids. CDR1 and CDR2 (germline): SGHTA, FQGNSA. The CDR3 region is CASSPEVPYEQYF. CDR3 sequence (DNA): TGTGCCAGCAGCCCAGAGGTCCCCTACGAGCAGTACTTC.

V is TRBV30 and J is TRBJ2-6, with a possible D match to TRBD2 (6 bases). With 1 base removed from V and 0 bases from J, the gap between germline ends came to 13 bases. CDR1 and CDR2 (germline): GTSNPN, SVGIG (reference sequence). This CDR3 has 17 amino acids. The CDR3 nucleotides read TGTGCCTGGAGTGATAGCGGTAAAAGCTCTGGGGCCAACGTCCTGACTTTC. Translated: CAWSDSGKSSGANVLTF. Full variable domain (rest looked up from reference TRBV30 and TRBJ2-6): SQTIHQWPATLVQPVGSPLSLECTVEGTSNPNLYWYRQAAGRGLQLLFYSVGIGQISSEVPQNLSASRPQDRQFILSSKKLLLSDSGFYLCAWSDSGKSSGANVLTFGAGSRLTVL.

The rearrangement uses TRBV5-6 and TRBJ2-3; perhaps TRBD1 as D (6 bases). CDR3 length: 16 residues. The germline V gene has CDR1 SGHDT and CDR2 YYEEEE. V was pared by 3 bases and J by 1 base, with 15 bases between. CDR3 DNA: TGTGCCAGCAGCTATAACCCAACAGGGCGCACAGATACGCAGTATTTT. This encodes CASSYNPTGRTDTQYF.

The V gene is TRBV28, the J gene TRBJ2-2, with D perhaps TRBD1 (6 bases). This CDR3 comprises 14 residues. CDR1 and CDR2 (germline): MDHEN, SYDVKM. The V gene lost 6 bases and the J gene lost 7 bases, with 15 bases spanning the gap. CDR3 amino acids: CASRNTGRDGELFF. DNA of the CDR3: TGTGCCAGCAGAAACACAGGGAGAGACGGGGAGCTGTTTTTT.

The chain links TRBV6-5 to TRBJ2-1; TRBD2 aligns across 12 bases. CDR3 length: 16 amino acids. Germline V gives CDR1 MNHEY, CDR2 SVGAGI. The V and J ends lost 2 bases and 6 bases, in that order; junction bases with no gene match: 5. The CDR3 loop reads CASSYALAGGVNEQFF. Written as DNA, the CDR3 is TGTGCCAGCAGTTACGCACTAGCGGGGGGCGTCAATGAGCAGTTCTTC.

This chain uses TRBV30 with TRBJ2-5, with 7 bases aligning to TRBD2. The CDR3 is 14 amino acids. After removal of 0 bases from V and 4 bases from J, the junction contained 5 bases not matched to a gene. Germline V CDR1 and CDR2: GTSNPN, SVGIG (reference sequence). The CDR3 DNA reads TGTGCCTGGAGTGTGGGCGGGAGTGTAGAGACCCAGTACTTC. It is translated as CAWSVGGSVETQYF. The whole variable domain, remainder taken from reference TRBV30 and TRBJ2-5, is SQTIHQWPATLVQPVGSPLSLECTVEGTSNPNLYWYRQAAGRGLQLLFYSVGIGQISSEVPQNLSASRPQDRQFILSSKKLLLSDSGFYLCAWSVGGSVETQYFGPGTRLLVL.

The J gene is TRBJ1-1, the V gene TRBV2; TRBD1 matches at 7 bases. With 6 bases clipped from V and 1 base from J, the junction kept 5 bases outside the gene matches. Per the germline V gene, CDR1 is SNHLY and CDR2 is FYNNEI. This CDR3 is 14 amino acids long. CDR3 protein: CASRGDSPNTEAFF. CDR3 DNA: TGTGCCAGCAGAGGGGACAGCCCGAACACTGAAGCTTTCTTT.

This clone was recorded a few times. This chain uses TRBV7-6 with TRBJ2-2; tentatively, D is TRBD2 (6 bases). Trimming took off 6 bases at V and 5 bases at J, with 19 bases between the two ends. The CDR3 is 16 amino acids. Germline V gene lookup returns CDR1 SGHVS and CDR2 FNYEAQ. The CDR3 is CASSHSSGVETGELFF. The CDR3, as DNA: TGTGCCAGCAGTCATTCCTCGGGGGTTGAGACCGGGGAGCTGTTTTTT.